This T cell receptor beta chain was profiled in a study of T cell responses to AZD1222 COVID-19 vaccine. In germline, CDR1 is MGHRA, CDR2 YSYEKL. The CDR3 runs 16 residues. With 1 base clipped from V and 10 bases from J, the junction kept 12 bases outside the gene matches. Profiling relied on immunoSEQ multiplex PCR, and the TCRdb table lists in-frame clones only, not all of them. The sample has more than 120,000 clones; 86% are singletons. The sequencing here drew on peripheral blood, taken 28 days after the second AZD1222 dose. This TCR was sampled from an adult who received the AZD1222 COVID-19 vaccine. The chain employs TRBV4-1 and TRBJ1-4; 7 bases fit TRBD1. The CDR3 region has the DNA TGCGCCAGCAGCCAAGTTCGTGACAGGGACGGTGGAAAACTGTTTTTT. Translating it yields CASSQVRDRDGGKLFF.